Described below is a single T cell receptor (beta chain) sequence and its context. Germline V gene data show CDR1 as SGHTS and CDR2 as YDEGEE. The CDR3 is made up of 16 amino acids. V lost 2 bases and J lost 4, with 16 bases in between. This entry comes from a study of blood T cell repertoires in COVID-19. Across the whole study: COVID-19 samples collected from the United States, Italy and Spain covered acute and convalescent phases.

Authors' data handling: Quantification of nucleated cells was approximated via reference gene primer amplification. Sequencing used immunoSEQ multiplex PCR; TCRdb keeps in-frame clones, though not all of them. V and J calls and clone size are copied from that table; D and trimming were computed from the DNA. The sample contains approximately 210,000 clones, roughly nine tenths of which appear only once. The sequenced sample consisted of peripheral blood. The chain combines TRBV5-8 with TRBJ1-3; D uncertain. The clonotype originates from a middle-aged man with active or convalescent COVID-19. In nucleotides, the CDR3 is TGTGCCAGCAGCTTTCTGGCGGAGACTCTGGGAAACACCATATATTTT. Translation: CASSFLAETLGNTIYF.